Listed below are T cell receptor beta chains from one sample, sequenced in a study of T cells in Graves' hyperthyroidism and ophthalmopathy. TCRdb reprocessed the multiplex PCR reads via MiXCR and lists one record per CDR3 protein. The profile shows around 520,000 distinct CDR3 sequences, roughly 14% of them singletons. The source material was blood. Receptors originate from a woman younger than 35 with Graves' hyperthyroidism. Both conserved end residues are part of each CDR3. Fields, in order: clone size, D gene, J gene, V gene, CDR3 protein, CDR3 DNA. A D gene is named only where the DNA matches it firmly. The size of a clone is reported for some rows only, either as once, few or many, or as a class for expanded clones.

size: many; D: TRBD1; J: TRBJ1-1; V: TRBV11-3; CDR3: CASSLSPGGGTEAFF; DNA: TGTGCCAGCAGCTTATCCCCAGGGGGCGGCACTGAAGCTTTCTTT
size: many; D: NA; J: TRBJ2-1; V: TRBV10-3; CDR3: CAISESNMGQGIYNEQFF; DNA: TGTGCCATCAGTGAGTCAAATATGGGGCAGGGTATCTACAATGAGCAGTTCTTC
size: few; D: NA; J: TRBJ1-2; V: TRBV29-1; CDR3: CSVSDISYGYTF; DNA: TGCAGCGTTTCGGATATTTCCTATGGCTACACCTTC
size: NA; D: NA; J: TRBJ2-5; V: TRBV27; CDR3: CASSMGRNAETQYF; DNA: TGTGCCAGCAGTATGGGACGGAATGCGGAGACCCAGTACTTC
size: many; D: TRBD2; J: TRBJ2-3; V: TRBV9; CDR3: CASSVGASGNTDTQYF; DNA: TGTGCCAGCAGCGTAGGGGCTAGCGGGAACACAGATACGCAGTATTTT
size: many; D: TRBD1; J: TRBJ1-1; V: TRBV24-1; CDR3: CATSDPGQRNTEAFF; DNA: TGTGCCACCAGTGATCCGGGACAGAGGAACACTGAAGCTTTCTTT
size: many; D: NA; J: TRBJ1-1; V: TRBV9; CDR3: CASSAGGGDEAFF; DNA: TGTGCCAGCAGCGCCGGGGGGGGAGATGAAGCTTTCTTT
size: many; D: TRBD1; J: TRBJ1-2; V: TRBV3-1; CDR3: CASSQDLAGGSYGYTF; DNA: TGTGCCAGCAGCCAAGATCTGGCAGGGGGCAGCTATGGCTACACCTTC
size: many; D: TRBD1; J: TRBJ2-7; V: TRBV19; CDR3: CASSATWTGAYEQYF; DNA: TGTGCCAGTAGCGCCACCTGGACAGGGGCCTACGAGCAGTACTTC
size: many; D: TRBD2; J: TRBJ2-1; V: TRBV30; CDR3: CAWGLDAYNEQFF; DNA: TGTGCCTGGGGACTAGACGCCTACAATGAGCAGTTCTTC
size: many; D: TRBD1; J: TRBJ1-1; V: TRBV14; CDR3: CASSQDRQGLGSTEAFF; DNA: TGTGCCAGCAGCCAAGACCGACAGGGGCTGGGTAGCACTGAAGCTTTCTTT
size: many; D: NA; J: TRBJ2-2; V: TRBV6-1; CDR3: CASTQEGRARIIHTGELFF; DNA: TGTGCCAGCACCCAAGAAGGGCGAGCCAGAATCATCCACACCGGGGAGCTGTTTTTT
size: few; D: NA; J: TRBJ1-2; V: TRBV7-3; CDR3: CASSLNPGSRRSYTF; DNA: TGTGCCAGCAGCTTAAACCCCGGGTCCCGCAGAAGCTACACCTTC
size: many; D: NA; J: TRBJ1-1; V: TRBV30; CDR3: CAWSEQRNTEAFF; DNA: TGTGCCTGGAGCGAACAAAGGAACACTGAAGCTTTCTTT
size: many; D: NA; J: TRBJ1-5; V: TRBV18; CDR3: CASSPNGRYSNQPQHF; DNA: TGTGCCAGCTCACCAAATGGCAGATATAGCAATCAGCCCCAGCATTTT
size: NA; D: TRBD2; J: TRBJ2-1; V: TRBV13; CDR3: CASWTSGSANEQFF; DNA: TGTGCCAGCTGGACTAGCGGGAGTGCGAATGAGCAGTTCTTC
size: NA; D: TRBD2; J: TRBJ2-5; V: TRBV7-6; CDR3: CASSLGTSGVRETQYF; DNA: TGTGCCAGCAGCTTGGGGACTAGCGGAGTCAGAGAGACCCAGTACTTC
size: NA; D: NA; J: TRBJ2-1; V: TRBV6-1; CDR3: CASSPGNEGNEQFF; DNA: TGTGCCAGCAGCCCCGGGAACGAGGGGAATGAGCAGTTCTTC
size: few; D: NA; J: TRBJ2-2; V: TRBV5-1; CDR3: CASSPSAGLRTGELFF; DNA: TGCGCCAGCAGCCCTAGCGCAGGACTTCGGACCGGGGAGCTGTTTTTT
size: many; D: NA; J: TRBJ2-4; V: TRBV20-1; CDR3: CSARVQAKNIQYF; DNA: TGCAGTGCTAGAGTTCAAGCCAAAAACATTCAGTACTTC
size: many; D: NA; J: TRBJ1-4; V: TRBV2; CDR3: CARRDRPNEKLFF; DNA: TGTGCCAGAAGGGACCGGCCTAATGAAAAACTGTTTTTT
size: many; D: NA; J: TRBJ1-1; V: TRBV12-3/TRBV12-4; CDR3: CASSWDTGRGTEAFF; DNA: TGTGCCAGCAGTTGGGACACCGGGAGGGGAACTGAAGCTTTCTTT
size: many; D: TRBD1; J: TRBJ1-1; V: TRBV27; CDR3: CASSPVDRGMDTEAFF; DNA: TGTGCCAGCAGTCCGGTGGACAGGGGAATGGACACTGAAGCTTTCTTT
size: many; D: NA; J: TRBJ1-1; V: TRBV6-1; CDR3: CATRPGLGTEAFF; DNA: TGTGCCACGAGACCCGGGCTTGGCACTGAAGCTTTCTTT
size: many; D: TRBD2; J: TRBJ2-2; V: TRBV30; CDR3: CAWSFGTSGVLTGELFF; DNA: TGTGCCTGGAGTTTCGGGACTAGCGGGGTTCTTACCGGGGAGCTGTTTTTT
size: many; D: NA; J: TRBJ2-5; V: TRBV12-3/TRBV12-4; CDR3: CASSPPEGGRGGETQYF; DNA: TGTGCCAGCAGCCCCCCAGAGGGGGGGAGAGGGGGAGAGACCCAGTACTTC
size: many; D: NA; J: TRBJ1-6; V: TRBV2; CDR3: CASKPEGSYNSPLHF; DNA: TGTGCCAGCAAACCAGAAGGTTCCTATAATTCACCCCTCCACTTT
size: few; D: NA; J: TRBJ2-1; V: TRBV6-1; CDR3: CASSEGGSGPWNEQFF; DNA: TGTGCCAGCAGTGAAGGAGGTAGCGGCCCCTGGAATGAGCAGTTCTTC
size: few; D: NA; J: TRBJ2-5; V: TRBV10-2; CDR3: CASSDPGSSRVCYF; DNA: TGCGCCAGCAGTGATCCCGGGAGTAGCCGGGTTTGCTACTTC
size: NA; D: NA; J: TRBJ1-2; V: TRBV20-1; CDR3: CSASPGFGYTF; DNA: TGCAGTGCTAGTCCAGGTTTTGGCTACACCTTC
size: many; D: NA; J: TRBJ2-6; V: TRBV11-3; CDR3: CASSPAGANVLTF; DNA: TGTGCCAGCAGCCCCGCTGGGGCCAACGTCCTGACTTTC
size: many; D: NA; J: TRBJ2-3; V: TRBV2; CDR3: CASSDGGREITDTQYF; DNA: TGTGCCAGCAGTGATGGCGGCAGGGAAATTACGGATACGCAGTATTTT
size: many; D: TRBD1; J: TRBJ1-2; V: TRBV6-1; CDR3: CASSAWRGQGLGYTF; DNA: TGTGCCAGCAGCGCTTGGCGGGGACAGGGGCTGGGCTACACCTTC
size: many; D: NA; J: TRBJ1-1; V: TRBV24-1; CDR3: CATSDLVEGQTEAFF; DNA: TGTGCCACCAGTGATTTGGTAGAGGGGCAGACTGAAGCTTTCTTT
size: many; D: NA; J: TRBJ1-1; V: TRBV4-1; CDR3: CASSPGMDTEAFF; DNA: TGCGCCAGCAGCCCCGGGATGGACACTGAAGCTTTCTTT
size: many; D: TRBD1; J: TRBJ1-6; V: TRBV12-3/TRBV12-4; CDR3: CASRTDRGSSPLHF; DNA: TGTGCCAGCAGGACGGACAGGGGCAGTTCACCCCTCCACTTT
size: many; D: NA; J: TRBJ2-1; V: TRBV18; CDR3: CASSPLTGQRASNEQFF; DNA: TGTGCCAGCTCCCCCCTTACAGGGCAACGGGCTTCCAATGAGCAGTTCTTC
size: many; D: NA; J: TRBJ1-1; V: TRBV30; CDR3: CAWSRGADTEAFF; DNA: TGTGCCTGGAGTCGTGGGGCAGACACTGAAGCTTTCTTT
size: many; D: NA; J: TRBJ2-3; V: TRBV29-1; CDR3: CSGGDTGDSTDTQYF; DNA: TGCAGCGGGGGGGATACAGGGGATTCTACAGATACGCAGTATTTT
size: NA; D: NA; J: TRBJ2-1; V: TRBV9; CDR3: CASSGEDKSVQDLYNEQFF; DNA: TGTGCCAGCAGCGGAGAGGATAAGAGTGTCCAGGACCTCTACAATGAGCAGTTCTTC
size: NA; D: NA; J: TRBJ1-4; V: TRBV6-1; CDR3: CASSEWTRNEKLFF; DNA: TGTGCCAGCAGTGAGTGGACACGGAATGAAAAACTGTTTTTT
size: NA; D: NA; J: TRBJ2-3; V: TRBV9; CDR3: CASSVAGTSDTQYF; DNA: TGTGCCAGCAGCGTAGCCGGGACCTCAGATACGCAGTATTTT
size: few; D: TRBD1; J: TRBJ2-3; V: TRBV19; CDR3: CASQGASETDTQYF; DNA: TGTGCCTCACAGGGGGCGAGCGAGACGGATACGCAGTATTTT
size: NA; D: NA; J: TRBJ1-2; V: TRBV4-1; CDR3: CASSQGQTYTF; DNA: TGCGCCAGCAGCCAAGGACAGACCTACACCTTC
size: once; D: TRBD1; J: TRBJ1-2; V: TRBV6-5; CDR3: CASSSYAQGAQGYTF; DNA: TGTGCCAGCAGTTCCTACGCTCAGGGGGCTCAGGGCTACACCTTC
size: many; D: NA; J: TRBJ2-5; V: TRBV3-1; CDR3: CASSQDLAQETQYF; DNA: TGTGCCAGCAGCCAAGACCTAGCCCAAGAGACCCAGTACTTC
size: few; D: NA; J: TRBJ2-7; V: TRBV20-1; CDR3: CSAVQGRHEQYF; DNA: TGCAGTGCTGTACAGGGAAGGCACGAGCAGTACTTC
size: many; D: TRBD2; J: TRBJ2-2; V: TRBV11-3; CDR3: CASSPGLGDTGELFF; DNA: TGTGCCAGCAGCCCGGGACTAGGAGACACCGGGGAGCTGTTTTTT
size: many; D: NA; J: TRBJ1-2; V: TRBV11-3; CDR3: CASSYRNYGYTF; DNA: TGTGCCAGCAGTTACAGGAACTATGGCTACACCTTC
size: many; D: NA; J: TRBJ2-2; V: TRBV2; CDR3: CASGEGNTGELFF; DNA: TGTGCCAGCGGAGAGGGGAACACCGGGGAGCTGTTTTTT
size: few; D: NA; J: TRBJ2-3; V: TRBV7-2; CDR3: CASSLAGTTETQYF; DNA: TGTGCCAGCAGCTTAGCAGGGACGACTGAGACGCAGTATTTT
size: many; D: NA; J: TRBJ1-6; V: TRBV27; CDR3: CASSLRRYNSPLHF; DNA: TGTGCCAGCAGTTTGCGGCGGTATAATTCACCCCTCCACTTT
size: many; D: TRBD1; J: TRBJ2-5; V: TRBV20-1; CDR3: CSARVATGGFKETQYF; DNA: TGCAGTGCTAGAGTGGCGACAGGGGGCTTTAAAGAGACCCAGTACTTC
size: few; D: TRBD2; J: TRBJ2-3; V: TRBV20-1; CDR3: CSASVAGGSTDTQYF; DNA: TGCAGTGCTAGTGTAGCGGGAGGGAGCACAGATACGCAGTATTTT
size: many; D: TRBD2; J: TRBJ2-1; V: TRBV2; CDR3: CASSDWRAGGTTRGEVSYNEQFF; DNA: TGTGCCAGCAGTGATTGGAGGGCCGGTGGTACCACCCGGGGGGAGGTTTCCTACAATGAGCAGTTCTTC
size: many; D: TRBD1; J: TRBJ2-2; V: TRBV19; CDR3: CASSRDSERGELFF; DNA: TGTGCCAGTAGTAGGGACAGCGAGCGAGGGGAGCTGTTTTTT
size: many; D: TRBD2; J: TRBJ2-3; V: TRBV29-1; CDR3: CSVPSGSTDTQYF; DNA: TGCAGCGTTCCTAGCGGGTCCACAGATACGCAGTATTTT
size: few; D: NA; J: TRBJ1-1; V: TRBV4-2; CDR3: CASSLGGNRPTEAFF; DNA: TGTGCCAGCAGCCTCGGTGGGAACAGGCCCACTGAAGCTTTCTTT
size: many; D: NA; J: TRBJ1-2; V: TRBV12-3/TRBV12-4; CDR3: CASSYNSYGYTF; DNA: TGTGCCAGCAGTTATAACAGCTATGGCTACACCTTC